What follows is one T cell receptor (beta chain) and its context. The assay was immunoSEQ multiplex PCR, and TCRdb's table has in-frame clones only and misses some. The sample contains roughly 120,000 clones, roughly 94% of which appear only once. The CDR3 spans 15 residues. The sample belongs to a study of siplizumab effects on memory and regulatory T cells. Material for sequencing was non-Treg CD4+ T cells sorted from blood. The chain links TRBV21-1 to TRBJ1-2; the DNA was not compared with TRBD1, the D call given in the table. TRBV21-1 is classified as a pseudogene. The receptor was isolated from a human donor in good health. The CDR3: CAAVRTETANYGYTF. The CDR3 DNA follows: TGTGCCGCGGTCAGGACAGAGACAGCTAACTATGGCTACACCTTC.